These 8 T cell receptor beta chains came from one sample sequenced in a study of blood T cell repertoires in COVID-19 (TCRdb year 2020). Libraries were made using the immunoSEQ multiplex PCR assay. TCRdb retrieved this table from immuneACCESS and kept in-frame rearrangements only. Not all clones are present; in checked studies, unresolved V genes account for under half, and no reason is known for the remainder. Present in this sample are roughly 120,000 clones, 87% of which were seen just once. Of the sample, less than 9.5% falls within the top ten clones. Sequenced material: peripheral blood. The receptors stem from a human donor in a cohort sampled during active COVID-19.

Regarding this clone: Distinct nucleotide sequences in the sample also encode this CDR3. This CDR3 is CASSQDLAGNTDTQYF. The CDR3 bases are TGTGCCAGCAGCCAAGATCTGGCGGGGAATACAGATACGCAGTATTTT. The chain uses TRBV3-1 (or the pseudogene TRBV3-2) and TRBJ2-3; D is possibly TRBD2 (6 bases). The V gene's germline CDR1 is LGHDT and CDR2 YNNKEL (reference sequence). Trimming removed 0 bases at V and 3 bases at J, with 13 bases between. This CDR3 is 16 amino acids long.

V usage is TRBV7-2 and J usage is TRBJ1-6; D is unresolved. V was pared by 5 bases and J by 9 bases, with 17 bases between. The CDR3 length is 15 residues. Per germline, CDR1 SGHTA and CDR2 FQGNSA. CDR3 DNA: TGTGCCAGCAGCCCTTCCTCCGGTTTAAGTTCACCCCTCCACTTT. Encoded protein: CASSPSSGLSSPLHF.

V is TRBV11-2 and J is TRBJ1-5; D remains ambiguous. Germline CDR1 SGHAT, CDR2 FQNNGV. CDR3 size: 13 residues. Trimming pared 5 bases from V and 0 bases from J, leaving 5 bases between. The chain's CDR3 is CASSQYSNQPQHF. The DNA of the CDR3 is TGTGCCAGCAGCCAGTATAGCAATCAGCCCCAGCATTTT.

This clone turned up a few times. CDR3 nucleotide sequence: TGCAGCGTTTGGGGTCGACAGGGATCTGAAAAACTGTTTTTT. Residues: CSVWGRQGSEKLFF. The chain uses TRBV29-1 and TRBJ1-4; 7 nucleotides match TRBD1. Trimming at V came to 5 bases and at J to 7 bases, leaving 10 bases not matched to a gene. Germline CDR1 is SQVTM and CDR2 is ANQGSEA. The CDR3 consists of 14 residues.

DNA for the CDR3: TGTGCCAGCAGCCGGACTAGCGGGAGAGATACGCAGTATTTT. The encoded protein is CASSRTSGRDTQYF. The rearrangement joins TRBV11-2 to TRBJ2-3; 13 bases agree with TRBD2. From germline, CDR1 is SGHAT and CDR2 FQNNGV. Trimming cost V 5 bases and J 5 bases; bases outside gene matches: 1. The CDR3 is made up of 14 amino acids.

The V gene is TRBV5-4, the J gene TRBJ2-7, with 8 bases fitting TRBD1. Unmatched junction bases numbered 0, after V lost 0 bases and J lost 4 bases. This CDR3 is 13 amino acids long. Per germline, CDR1 SGHNT and CDR2 YYREEE (reference sequence). This CDR3 is CASSLGTGYEQYF. Written as DNA, the CDR3 is TGTGCCAGCAGCTTGGGGACAGGGTACGAGCAGTACTTC.

J is TRBJ1-3 and V is TRBV13; a weak D match, TRBD1 (5 bases). The CDR3 covers 14 residues. CDR1 PRHDT and CDR2 FYEKMQ come from the germline V gene (reference sequence). Trimming removed 5 bases from V and 5 bases from J, with 13 bases in between. CDR3 residues: CASSTAAGRNTIYF. The CDR3 region has the DNA TGTGCCAGCAGCACAGCAGCAGGGAGAAACACCATATATTTT. Drawing the rest from reference TRBV13 and TRBJ1-3, the complete variable domain is AAGVIQSPRHLIKEKRETATLKCYPIPRHDTVYWYQQGPGQDPQFLISFYEKMQSDKGSIPDRFSAQQFSDYHSELNMSSLELGDSALYFCASSTAAGRNTIYFGEGSWLTVV.

The chain combines TRBV6-5 with TRBJ1-4; D may be TRBD1 (5 bases). The CDR3 extends over 16 amino acids. Trimming left V 4 bases short and J 2 bases short, with 14 bases between. The germline gives CDR1 MNHEY, CDR2 SVGAGI. This CDR3 is CASSSNQGSTNEKLFF. The DNA of the CDR3 is TGTGCCAGCAGTTCAAACCAGGGAAGTACTAATGAAAAACTGTTTTTT.